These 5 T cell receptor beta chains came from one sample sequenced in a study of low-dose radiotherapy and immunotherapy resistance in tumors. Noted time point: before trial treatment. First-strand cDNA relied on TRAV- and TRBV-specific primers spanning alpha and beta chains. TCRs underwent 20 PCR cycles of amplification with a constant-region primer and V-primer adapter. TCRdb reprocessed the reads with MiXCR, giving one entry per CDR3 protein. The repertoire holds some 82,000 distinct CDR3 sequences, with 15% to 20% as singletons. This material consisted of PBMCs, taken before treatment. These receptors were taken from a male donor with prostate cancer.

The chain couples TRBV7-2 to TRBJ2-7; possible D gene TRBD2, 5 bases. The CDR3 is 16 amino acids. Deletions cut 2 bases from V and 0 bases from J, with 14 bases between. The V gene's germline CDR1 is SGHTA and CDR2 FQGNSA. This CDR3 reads CASSLNGWESSYEQYF. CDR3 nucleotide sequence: TGTGCCAGCAGCTTAAATGGGTGGGAGAGCTCCTACGAGCAGTACTTC.

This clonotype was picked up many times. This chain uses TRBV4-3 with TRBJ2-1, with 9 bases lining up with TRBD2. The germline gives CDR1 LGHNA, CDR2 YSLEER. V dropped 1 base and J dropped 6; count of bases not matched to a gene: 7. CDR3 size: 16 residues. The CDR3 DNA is TGCGCCAGCAGCCAAGCGAGTAGCGGGGGAAGCAATGAGCAGTTCTTC. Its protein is CASSQASSGGSNEQFF.

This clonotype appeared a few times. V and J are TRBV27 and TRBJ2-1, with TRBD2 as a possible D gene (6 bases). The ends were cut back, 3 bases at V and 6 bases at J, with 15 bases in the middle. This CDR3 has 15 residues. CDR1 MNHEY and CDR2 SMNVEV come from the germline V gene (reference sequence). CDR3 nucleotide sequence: TGTGCCAGCAGTTTTCAGCGGGCCCTGGGCAATGAGCAGTTCTTC. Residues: CASSFQRALGNEQFF.

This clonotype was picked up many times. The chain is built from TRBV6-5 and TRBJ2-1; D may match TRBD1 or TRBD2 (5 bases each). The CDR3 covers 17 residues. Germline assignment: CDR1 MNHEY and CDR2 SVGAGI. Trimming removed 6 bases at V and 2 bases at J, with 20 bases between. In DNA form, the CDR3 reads TGTGCCAGCAGCCACCTTTTTGGGGGAGTTACCTACAATGAGCAGTTCTTC. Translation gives CASSHLFGGVTYNEQFF.

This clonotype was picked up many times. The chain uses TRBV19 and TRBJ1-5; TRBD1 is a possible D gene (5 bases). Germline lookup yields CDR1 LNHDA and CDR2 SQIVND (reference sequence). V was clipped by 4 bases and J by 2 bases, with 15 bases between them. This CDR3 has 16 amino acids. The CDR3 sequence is CASSRERGAGNQPQHF. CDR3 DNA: TGTGCCAGTAGTAGGGAGCGGGGCGCGGGCAATCAGCCCCAGCATTTT. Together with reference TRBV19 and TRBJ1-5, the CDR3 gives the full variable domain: DGGITQSPKYLFRKEGQNVTLSCEQNLNHDAMYWYRQDPGQGLRLIYYSQIVNDFQKGDIAEGYSVSREKKESFPLTVTSAQKNPTAFYLCASSRERGAGNQPQHFGDGTRLSIL.